This TCR beta chain was obtained from a study of T cell responses to AZD1222 COVID-19 vaccine. Regarding the study as a whole: Close to half of all spike-specific TCRs reportedly target regions of the variants that are unmutated. At 160-218 and 743-854, vaccine-associated CD4 TCRs were dominant, and they spanned spike.

In regard to this clone: Its antigen is as yet unknown.

Trimming cost V 6 bases and J 2 bases; bases outside gene matches: 4. The CDR3 consists of 13 residues. Assay: immunoSEQ multiplex PCR; the TCRdb copy retains only in-frame clones and omits some. The sample shows roughly 96,000 clones, 70% to 90% of them seen only once. The sample in question was peripheral blood, obtained on day 0 of AZD1222 vaccination. The source is an adult in good health. The chain employs TRBV12-3 or TRBV12-4 and TRBJ2-7; TRBD1 agrees at 7 bases. The CDR3 DNA is TGTGCCAGCAGGCCGACAGGGACCTACGAGCAGTACTTC. Translation gives CASRPTGTYEQYF.